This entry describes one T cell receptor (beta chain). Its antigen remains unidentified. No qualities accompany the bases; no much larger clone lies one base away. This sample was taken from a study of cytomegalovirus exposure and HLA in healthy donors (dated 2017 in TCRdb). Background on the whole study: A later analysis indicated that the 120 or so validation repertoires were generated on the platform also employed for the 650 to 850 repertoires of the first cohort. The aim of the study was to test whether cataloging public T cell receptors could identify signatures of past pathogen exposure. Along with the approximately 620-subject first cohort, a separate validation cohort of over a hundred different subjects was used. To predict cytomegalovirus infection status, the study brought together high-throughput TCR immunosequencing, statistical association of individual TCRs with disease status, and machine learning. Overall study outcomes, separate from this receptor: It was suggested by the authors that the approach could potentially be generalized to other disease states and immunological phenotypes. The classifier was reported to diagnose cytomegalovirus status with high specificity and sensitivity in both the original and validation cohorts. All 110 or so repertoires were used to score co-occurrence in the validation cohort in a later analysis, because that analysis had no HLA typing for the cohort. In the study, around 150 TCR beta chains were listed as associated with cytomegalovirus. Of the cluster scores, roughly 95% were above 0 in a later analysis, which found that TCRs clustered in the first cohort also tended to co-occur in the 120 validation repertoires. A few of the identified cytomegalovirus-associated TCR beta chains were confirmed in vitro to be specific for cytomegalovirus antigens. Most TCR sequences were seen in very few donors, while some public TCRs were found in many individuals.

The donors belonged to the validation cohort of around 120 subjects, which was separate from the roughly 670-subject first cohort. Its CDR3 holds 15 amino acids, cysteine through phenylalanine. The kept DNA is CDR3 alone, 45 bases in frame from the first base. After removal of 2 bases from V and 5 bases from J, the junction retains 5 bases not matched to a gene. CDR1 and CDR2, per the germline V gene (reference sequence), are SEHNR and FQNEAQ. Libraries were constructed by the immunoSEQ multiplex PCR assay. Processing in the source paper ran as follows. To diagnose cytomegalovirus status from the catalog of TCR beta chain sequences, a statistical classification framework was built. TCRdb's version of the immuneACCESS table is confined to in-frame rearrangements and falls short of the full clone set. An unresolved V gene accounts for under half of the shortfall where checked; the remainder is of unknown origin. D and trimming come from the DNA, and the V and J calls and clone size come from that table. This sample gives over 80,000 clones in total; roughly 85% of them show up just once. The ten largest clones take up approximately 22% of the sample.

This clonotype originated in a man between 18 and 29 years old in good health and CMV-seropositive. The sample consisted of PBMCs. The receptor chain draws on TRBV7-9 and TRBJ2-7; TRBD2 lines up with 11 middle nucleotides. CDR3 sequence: CASSLPLAGGHEQYF. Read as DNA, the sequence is TGTGCCAGCAGCTTACCCCTAGCGGGAGGACACGAGCAGTACTTC.